A single sample gave rise to the 21 T cell receptor beta chains below, sequenced in a study of shared clonotypes between healthy human individuals. Data came from immunoSEQ multiplex PCR; TCRdb stores just in-frame clones and leaves some out. Of hundreds of thousands of clones in the sample, about 95% are singletons; the top ten hold approximately 0.1%. CD45RO-negative CD8 cells positively selected for CCR7 made up the naive population, which excluded terminally differentiated effector memory CD45RA+ cells. The source material was naive CD8+ T cells sorted from blood. These receptors all stem from a woman in her twenties or thirties in good health.

The CDR3 here is CASSSRTYHLSGFQETQYF. CDR3 in DNA: TGTGCCAGCAGCTCGAGGACATATCATCTTTCCGGTTTCCAAGAGACCCAGTACTTC. The rearrangement uses TRBV11-2 and TRBJ2-5; weak D call: TRBD1 (5 bases). Looked up from germline, CDR1 is SGHAT and CDR2 is FQNNGV. The CDR3 is made up of 19 amino acids. Trimming took 4 bases from V and 1 from J, leaving 25 bases between them.

This rearrangement joins TRBV6-1 to TRBJ2-2, with D possibly TRBD2 on 6 matching bases. In germline, CDR1 is MNHNS, CDR2 SASEGT. This CDR3 is 16 amino acids long. Trimming stripped 4 bases from V and 4 bases from J, with 16 bases between. CDR3 protein: CASSVIASALTGELFF. The CDR3 coding sequence is TGTGCCAGCAGTGTAATAGCTAGCGCCCTCACCGGGGAGCTGTTTTTT.

The chain joins TRBV1 to TRBJ1-1; TRBD1 reflects the table's D call only, with no check against the DNA. TRBV1 is given as a pseudogene. The CDR3 totals 16 residues. Here the CDR3 reads CTSSQLTGTANTEAFF. Here the CDR3 DNA reads TGCACCAGCAGCCAACTCACAGGGACGGCGAACACTGAAGCTTTCTTT.

The CDR3 nucleotides are TGTGCCAGCAGCTTTTGGGCTAATGTTCAGTTCTTC. Translation gives CASSFWANVQFF. The V and J genes are TRBV7-9 and TRBJ2-1; D not resolved. The V gene lost 3 bases and the J gene lost 13 bases, with 13 bases spanning the gap. CDR3 length: 12 amino acids. Per germline, CDR1 SEHNR and CDR2 FQNEAQ (reference sequence).

As regards this clone: At one end the junction does not follow the germline gene, possibly because of a read error. V usage is TRBV20-1 and J usage is TRBJ1-2, with a tentative D call TRBD1 (5 bases). There are 10 residues in the CDR3. CDR1 is DFQATT, CDR2 SNEGSKA, per germline (reference sequence). CDR3 nucleotide sequence: TGCAGTGCTAGAGGACAGAACTTGGCCTTC. It specifies CSARGQNLAF.

DNA of the CDR3: TGTGCCAGCAGCCCCGAGGGTGGGTACACTGAAGCTTTCTTT. Amino acid sequence: CASSPEGGYTEAFF. This chain connects TRBV9 to TRBJ1-1; no firm D call. V gave up 4 bases and J gave up 3 bases, with 13 bases separating them. This CDR3 is built from 14 residues. Germline CDR1 is SGDLS and CDR2 is YYNGEE.

This chain uses TRBV4-2 with TRBJ2-1; perhaps TRBD2 as D (6 bases). Trimming removed 0 bases from V and 4 bases from J, with 13 bases in between. The CDR3 is made up of 16 amino acids. Germline V gene data show CDR1 as LGHNA and CDR2 as YNFKEQ. The CDR3 sequence is CASSQEGLAVYNEQFF. CDR3 bases: TGTGCCAGCAGCCAAGAAGGGTTAGCGGTATACAATGAGCAGTTCTTC.

The rearrangement uses TRBV4-1 and TRBJ1-3, with 7 bases aligning to TRBD1. This CDR3 comprises 17 residues. From germline, CDR1 is MGHRA and CDR2 YSYEKL. J lost 0 bases, V lost 1 base, and 6 bases had no gene match. CDR3 DNA sequence: TGCGCCAGCAGCCAAGTTCGGGCAGGGGGCTCTGGAAACACCATATATTTT. Amino acid sequence: CASSQVRAGGSGNTIYF.

This chain joins TRBV4-1 and TRBJ2-1, with D perhaps TRBD2 (6 bases). The CDR3 has 15 amino acids. V lost 4 bases to trimming and J lost 9 bases, with 19 bases between them. Germline V gene lookup returns CDR1 MGHRA and CDR2 YSYEKL. CDR3 sequence (DNA): TGCGCCAGCAGCCCCAGATACGGGAGTTCGGTTGAGCAGTTCTTC. This encodes CASSPRYGSSVEQFF.

The chain combines TRBV5-1 with TRBJ2-5; D unresolved. The V and J ends lost 4 bases and 3 bases respectively, with 10 bases between them. Germline CDR1 reads SGHRS; CDR2 reads YFSETQ. The CDR3 covers 13 residues. CDR3 sequence: CASSPTLEETQYF. The CDR3 DNA reads as TGCGCCAGCAGCCCAACTCTCGAAGAGACCCAGTACTTC.

The chain employs TRBV29-1 and TRBJ2-1, with TRBD2 matching over 9 bases. The CDR3 runs 18 residues. Losses at the gene ends were 1 base for V and 1 base for J; bases not matched to a gene: 11. In germline, CDR1 is SQVTM, CDR2 ANQGSEA. The CDR3 DNA sequence: TGCAGCGTTGAAGGGACTAGCGCACTACAATTATCCTACAATGAGCAGTTCTTC. It codes for CSVEGTSALQLSYNEQFF.

The chain combines TRBV5-8 with TRBJ2-3; D might be TRBD1 (5 bases). Germline V gene lookup returns CDR1 SGHTS and CDR2 YDEGEE. CDR3 length: 14 amino acids. Trimming removed 3 bases from V and 5 bases from J, with 13 bases in between. CDR3 protein: CASSSPQRGDTQYF. Written as DNA, the CDR3 is TGTGCCAGCAGCTCGCCTCAAAGGGGAGATACGCAGTATTTT.

The chain has TRBV14 and TRBJ1-2; D unresolved. Germline V lookup: CDR1 SGHDN, CDR2 FVKESK. The CDR3 totals 14 residues. The V gene lost 1 base and the J gene lost 3 bases, with 9 bases spanning the gap. The DNA of the CDR3 is TGTGCCAGCAGCCAAGTTGCGGGTCACTATGGCTACACCTTC. Amino acid sequence: CASSQVAGHYGYTF.

This chain links TRBV7-9 with TRBJ1-5; 10 bases are a match to TRBD1. The CDR3 consists of 15 residues. Losses at the gene ends were 8 bases for V and 2 bases for J; bases not matched to a gene: 6. CDR1 SEHNR and CDR2 FQNEAQ come from the germline V gene (reference sequence). The DNA for the CDR3 is TGTGCCAGCGGACAGGGGGAAGTGGGCAATCAGCCCCAGCATTTT. This gives the protein CASGQGEVGNQPQHF.

The rearrangement uses TRBV2 and TRBJ2-6; no definite D call. CDR1 and CDR2 (germline): SNHLY, FYNNEI. This CDR3 has 16 amino acids. Trimming shortened V by 1 base and J by 5 bases, and 12 bases separated the two germline ends. CDR3 sequence: CASSEGTDFWANVLTF. Here the CDR3 DNA reads TGTGCCAGCAGTGAAGGGACCGACTTCTGGGCCAACGTCCTGACTTTC.

This chain uses TRBV20-1 with TRBJ2-7; the D is unclear. The germline gives CDR1 DFQATT, CDR2 SNEGSKA (reference sequence). The CDR3 is made up of 10 amino acids. The V and J ends lost 6 bases and 7 bases respectively, with 10 bases between them. The CDR3 sequence is CSAAEREQYF. The CDR3 DNA reads TGCAGTGCCGCCGAGCGAGAGCAGTACTTC.

The chain uses TRBV14 and TRBJ2-3; the match to TRBD2 covers 7 bases. Germline V gene lookup returns CDR1 SGHDN and CDR2 FVKESK. This CDR3 is 13 amino acids long. V dropped 1 base and J dropped 13; count of bases not matched to a gene: 8. CDR3 loop: CASSQVWRESKYF. The CDR3 nucleotides read TGTGCCAGCAGCCAAGTCTGGCGGGAGTCAAAGTATTTT.

The genes are TRBV10-1 and TRBJ2-1; TRBD1 matches 7 bases. The CDR3 is 15 amino acids. Looked up from germline, CDR1 is WNHNN and CDR2 is SYGVQD (reference sequence). J lost 5 bases, V lost 6 bases, and 10 bases had no gene match. The CDR3 DNA is TGCGCCAGCAGGGGAACCGGGACAGCCGACAATGAGCAGTTCTTC. This codes for CASRGTGTADNEQFF.

The chain joins TRBV4-1 to TRBJ2-1; TRBD2 agrees at 13 bases. The CDR3 is 16 residues long. The V segment lost 3 bases and the J segment 5 bases; nucleotides outside the gene matches: 4. Germline CDR1 and CDR2: MGHRA and YSYEKL. For the CDR3, the DNA is TGCGCCAGCAGCCATGAACTAGCGGGAGGGGACAATGAGCAGTTCTTC. Its protein is CASSHELAGGDNEQFF.

This clone was seen more than once but under ten times. This chain connects TRBV5-5 to TRBJ1-1; D is perhaps TRBD1 (6 bases). Germline V lookup: CDR1 SGHKS, CDR2 YYEKEE (reference sequence). This CDR3 has 13 amino acids. V shed 4 bases and J shed 5 bases, with 12 bases lying between them. The CDR3 sequence: CASSLSRGTEAFF. The DNA for the CDR3 is TGTGCCAGCAGCCTCAGCAGGGGAACTGAAGCTTTCTTT.

The V call is TRBV2, the J call TRBJ2-7; 7 positions match TRBD1. V lost 8 bases and J lost 5; bases outside the gene matches: 9. The CDR3 spans 13 residues. Germline CDR1 and CDR2: SNHLY and FYNNEI. In nucleotides, the CDR3 is TGTGCCAGCCAAGACAGGGAAGTCCACGAGCAGTACTTC. Its translation: CASQDREVHEQYF.